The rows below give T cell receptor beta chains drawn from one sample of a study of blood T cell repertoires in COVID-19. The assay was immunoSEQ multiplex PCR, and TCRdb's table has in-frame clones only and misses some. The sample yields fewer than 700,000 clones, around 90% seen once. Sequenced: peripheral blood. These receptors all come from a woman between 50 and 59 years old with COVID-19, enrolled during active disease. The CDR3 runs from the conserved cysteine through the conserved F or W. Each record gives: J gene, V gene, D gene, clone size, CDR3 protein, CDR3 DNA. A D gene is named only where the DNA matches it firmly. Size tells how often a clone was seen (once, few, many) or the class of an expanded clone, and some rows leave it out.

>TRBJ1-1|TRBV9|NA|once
CASSPGTEAFF
TGTGCCAGCAGCCCGGGCACTGAAGCTTTCTTT
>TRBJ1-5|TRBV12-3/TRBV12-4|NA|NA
CASRQGNNQPQHF
TGTGCCAGCAGACAGGGAAATAATCAGCCCCAGCATTTT
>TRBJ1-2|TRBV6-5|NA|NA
CASNRGPGDPGYTF
TGTGCCAGCAACCGAGGACCGGGGGACCCTGGCTACACCTTC
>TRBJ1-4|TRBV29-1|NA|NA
CSVPVGEGEKLFF
TGCAGCGTCCCGGTAGGGGAGGGGGAAAAACTGTTTTTT
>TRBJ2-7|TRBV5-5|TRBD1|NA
CASSFTGDSYEQYF
TGTGCCAGCAGCTTTACAGGGGACTCCTACGAGCAGTACTTC
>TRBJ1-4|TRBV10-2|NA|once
CASSDWGGGEKLFF
TGCGCCAGCAGTGATTGGGGAGGGGGTGAAAAACTGTTTTTT
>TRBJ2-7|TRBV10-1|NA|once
CASSEGVQQYF
TGCGCCAGCAGTGAGGGAGTCCAGCAGTACTTC
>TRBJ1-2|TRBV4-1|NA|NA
CASSSQGGTNYGYTF
TGCGCCAGCAGCTCCCAAGGCGGGACTAACTATGGCTACACCTTC
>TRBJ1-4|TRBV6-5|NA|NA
CASSYSPREPKLFF
TGTGCCAGCAGTTACTCGCCGAGGGAGCCAAAACTGTTTTTT
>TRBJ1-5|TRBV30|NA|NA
CAWSVMGLNQPQHF
TGTGCCTGGAGTGTAATGGGGCTCAATCAGCCCCAGCATTTT
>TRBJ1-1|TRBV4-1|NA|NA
CASSQSRGMNTEAFF
TGCGCCAGCAGCCAATCACGGGGGATGAACACTGAAGCTTTCTTT
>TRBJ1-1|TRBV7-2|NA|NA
CASSLTGNTEAFF
TGTGCCAGCAGCTTAACAGGGAACACTGAAGCTTTCTTT
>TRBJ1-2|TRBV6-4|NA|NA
CATKGVWRWCWGYTF
TGTGCCACCAAGGGGGTATGGAGGTGGTGTTGGGGCTACACCTTC
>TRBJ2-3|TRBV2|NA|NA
CASSELAGGTDTQYF
TGTGCCAGCAGTGAACTGGCAGGGGGCACAGATACGCAGTATTTT
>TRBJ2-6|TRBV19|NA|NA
CASSHGQLTNDVLTF
TGTGCCAGTAGTCACGGACAGTTAACCAACGACGTCCTGACTTTC